The 25 T cell receptor beta chains given below trace back to one sample, sequenced in a study of blood T cell repertoires in COVID-19 (dated by TCRdb to 2020 to 2022). Library preparation was by the immunoSEQ multiplex PCR assay. TCRdb obtained this table from immuneACCESS and retained in-frame rearrangements with V and J assigned. These tables miss some clones; where compared with another copy, unresolved V genes account for less than half of the shortfall, and the remainder is unexplained. The sample includes around 91,000 clones, with about four fifths observed a single time. The ten largest clonotypes hold over 15% of the sample. The source material was peripheral blood. These receptor sequences come from a woman older than 75 with active or convalescent COVID-19.

This rearrangement joins TRBV5-4 to TRBJ1-2; TRBD1 is a possible D gene (6 bases). V lost 4 bases, J lost 7 bases, and 20 bases lay in between. Germline CDR1 is SGHNT and CDR2 is YYREEE (reference sequence). The CDR3 is 15 amino acids. This CDR3 reads CASSPSSNRALGYTF. DNA of the CDR3: TGTGCCAGCAGCCCGTCCTCCAACAGGGCACTTGGCTACACCTTC. Supplemented by reference TRBV5-4 and TRBJ1-2, the full variable domain reads ETGVTQSPTHLIKTRGQQVTLRCSSQSGHNTVSWYQQALGQGPQFIFQYYREEENGRGNFPPRFSGLQFPNYSSELNVNALELDDSALYLCASSPSSNRALGYTFGSGTRLTVV.

This rearrangement joins TRBV2 to TRBJ2-7, with D maybe TRBD1 (6 bases). CDR3 length: 13 residues. Trimming pared 4 bases from V and 0 bases from J, leaving 7 bases between. Per germline, CDR1 SNHLY and CDR2 FYNNEI. CDR3 nucleotide sequence: TGTGCCAGCAGTGGGGACATCTCCTACGAGCAGTACTTC. Residues: CASSGDISYEQYF.

This clone is a singleton in its sample. The rearrangement uses TRBV9 and TRBJ2-2, with D tentatively TRBD2 (6 bases). Trimming removed 6 bases from V and 4 bases from J, with 16 bases in between. Germline CDR1 SGDLS, CDR2 YYNGEE. CDR3 length: 15 amino acids. The chain's CDR3 is CASTPTGGPTGELFF. The CDR3 bases are TGTGCCAGCACCCCAACCGGGGGTCCCACCGGGGAGCTGTTTTTT. Filled out from reference TRBV9 and TRBJ2-2, the complete variable domain reads DSGVTQTPKHLITATGQRVTLRCSPRSGDLSVYWYQQSLDQGLQFLIQYYNGEERAKGNILERFSAQQFPDLHSELNLSSLELGDSALYFCASTPTGGPTGELFFGEGSRLTVL.

This clone was observed once. Here the CDR3 reads CASSPGQVGNQPQHF. The CDR3 coding sequence is TGTGCCAGCAGCCCGGGACAGGTTGGCAATCAGCCCCAGCATTTT. This chain uses TRBV6-2 or TRBV6-3 with TRBJ1-5; TRBD1 agrees at 8 bases. CDR3 length: 15 residues. Germline V gene lookup returns CDR1 MNHEY and CDR2 SVGEGT. V trimming: 6 bases; J trimming: 2 bases; junction bases outside the gene matches: 6.

The rearrangement joins TRBV28 to TRBJ2-3; D might be TRBD2 (6 bases). The CDR3 totals 16 residues. The V and J ends lost 3 bases and 2 bases respectively, with 15 bases between them. Germline assignment: CDR1 MDHEN and CDR2 SYDVKM. The CDR3 loop reads CASSLFGGGFTDTQYF. The CDR3 nucleotides are TGTGCCAGCAGTTTGTTCGGCGGAGGGTTCACAGATACGCAGTATTTT.

A word on this clone: An end of the junction differs from the germline gene, which may be a read error. V usage is TRBV5-1 and J usage is TRBJ2-5; maybe TRBD1 (5 bases). The CDR3 consists of 15 residues. CDR1 SGHRS and CDR2 YFSETQ come from the germline V gene. The CDR3 is CASSLGPYSQETQYF. The DNA for the CDR3 is TGCGCCAGCAGTTTGGGGCCCTACAGCCAAGAGACCCAGTACTTC.

This clone was recorded many times. This sequence joins TRBV29-1 and TRBJ1-5, with TRBD1 as a possible D gene (6 bases). CDR1 and CDR2 (germline): SQVTM, ANQGSEA. The V end was cut by 7 bases, the J end by 3 bases, with 13 bases between. There are 13 residues in the CDR3. This chain's CDR3 is CSARDNHNQPQHF. CDR3 in DNA: TGCAGCGCCCGGGACAACCACAATCAGCCCCAGCATTTT.

The rearrangement joins TRBV28 to TRBJ2-4, with 10 bases fitting TRBD2. Trimming at V came to 6 bases and at J to 0 bases, leaving 5 bases not matched to a gene. Germline CDR1 MDHEN, CDR2 SYDVKM. This CDR3 region has 16 residues. The CDR3, as DNA: TGTGCCAGCAGCCCTAGCGGGAGTGGAGCCAAAAACATTCAGTACTTC. Encoded protein: CASSPSGSGAKNIQYF.

Here the CDR3 reads CASSQGLGNEQFF. CDR3 in DNA: TGTGCCAGCAGCCAGGGACTAGGGAATGAGCAGTTCTTC. The chain joins TRBV11-2 to TRBJ2-1; 8 nucleotides align to TRBD2. Losses at the gene ends were 5 bases for V and 7 bases for J; bases not matched to a gene: 4. CDR1 is SGHAT, CDR2 FQNNGV, per germline. This CDR3 spans 13 amino acids.

This clone was counted a few times. V gene TRBV5-6 combines with J gene TRBJ2-2, with 10 nucleotides matching TRBD2. The ends lost 0 bases at V and 4 bases at J; junction bases unmatched: 3. Germline V gene lookup returns CDR1 SGHDT and CDR2 YYEEEE. The CDR3 runs 16 residues. The DNA of the CDR3 is TGTGCCAGCAGCTTGGGCCTAGCGGGAGTCACCGGGGAGCTGTTTTTT. Its translation: CASSLGLAGVTGELFF.

The chain employs TRBV5-1 and TRBJ2-7, with 8 bases aligning to TRBD1. Germline V CDR1 and CDR2: SGHRS, YFSETQ. Germline trimming cut 4 bases from V and 3 bases from J; bases unmatched to any gene: 6. There are 14 residues in the CDR3. The CDR3: CASSTGQAHYEQYF. The CDR3 nucleotides are TGCGCCAGCAGCACGGGACAGGCCCACTACGAGCAGTACTTC.

The chain employs TRBV10-1 and TRBJ2-5; 7 bases fit TRBD1. The germline V gene has CDR1 WNHNN and CDR2 SYGVQD (reference sequence). The CDR3 is 16 residues long. V shed 5 bases, J shed 2 bases, and the junction held 11 bases outside the gene matches. The CDR3 loop is CASSPQGDTEQETQYF. The CDR3 nucleotides are TGCGCCAGCAGTCCCCAGGGGGACACTGAGCAAGAGACCCAGTACTTC.

The chain employs TRBV11-3 and TRBJ2-5, with D tentatively TRBD1 (6 bases). Germline CDR1 is SGHNT and CDR2 is YENEEA. Trimming took off 4 bases at V and 9 bases at J, with 18 bases between the two ends. The CDR3 consists of 14 residues. The CDR3 nucleotides read TGTGCCAGCAGCTACGGACAGTCGAGGTGGCCCCAGTACTTC. Protein: CASSYGQSRWPQYF.

The V and J genes are TRBV7-8 and TRBJ2-5, with 12 bases matching TRBD1. Germline trimming cut 6 bases from V and 5 bases from J; bases unmatched to any gene: 10. The CDR3 is 16 amino acids. Looked up from germline, CDR1 is SGHVS and CDR2 is FQNEAQ. The CDR3 DNA reads as TGTGCCAGCAGACAACCGGGACAGGGGGCGAGGGAGACCCAGTACTTC. This encodes CASRQPGQGARETQYF.

The CDR3 reads CASSGQGAGNTIYF. The CDR3 nucleotides are TGTGCCAGCAGCGGGCAGGGCGCTGGAAACACCATATATTTT. This rearrangement joins TRBV7-2 to TRBJ1-3; a possible D gene is TRBD1 (5 bases). Germline V gene data show CDR1 as SGHTA and CDR2 as FQGNSA. The CDR3 is made up of 14 amino acids. V was clipped by 5 bases and J by 2 bases, with 10 bases between them.

This chain's CDR3 is CSAGQGTNTEAFF. The CDR3 nucleotides are TGCAGCGCGGGACAGGGGACGAACACTGAAGCTTTCTTT. The rearrangement uses TRBV29-1 and TRBJ1-1; TRBD1 agrees at 10 bases. Trimming removed 7 bases from V and 1 base from J; junction bases left unmatched: 3. The CDR3 spans 13 residues. Germline CDR1 is SQVTM and CDR2 is ANQGSEA.

There are a few counts of this clone. V and J are TRBV6-5 and TRBJ1-3; D may be TRBD1 (5 bases). The V gene lost 7 bases and the J gene lost 2 bases, with 15 bases spanning the gap. This CDR3 comprises 15 residues. Germline CDR1 MNHEY, CDR2 SVGAGI. Here the CDR3 reads CASTRSGTPGNTIYF. CDR3 bases: TGTGCCAGCACCCGGTCCGGGACTCCTGGAAACACCATATATTTT.

This sequence joins TRBV29-1 and TRBJ1-2; D is perhaps TRBD1 (5 bases). This CDR3 has 11 residues. V dropped 5 bases and J dropped 7 bases, with 11 bases sitting between them. Germline loops: CDR1 SQVTM, CDR2 ANQGSEA. CDR3 nucleotides: TGCAGCGTTTCCCGACAGACTGGCTACACCTTC. This translates into CSVSRQTGYTF.

This clone was detected once. The V gene is TRBV14, the J gene TRBJ2-3, with TRBD2 as a possible D gene (5 bases). Trimming removed 2 bases at V and 8 bases at J, with 11 bases between. The CDR3 is 13 residues long. From germline, CDR1 is SGHDN and CDR2 FVKESK. The CDR3 here is CASSQNIEGTQYF. In nucleotides, the CDR3 is TGTGCCAGCAGCCAAAATATCGAGGGTACGCAGTATTTT.

The chain recombines TRBV9 with TRBJ2-3; 7 bases match TRBD2. The germline gives CDR1 SGDLS, CDR2 YYNGEE. The trim removed 4 bases at V and 4 bases at J, leaving 6 bases unmatched. The CDR3 spans 14 residues. CDR3 coding DNA: TGTGCCAGCAGCCCCAGAGGGAGGGCAGATACGCAGTATTTT. Protein sequence: CASSPRGRADTQYF.

To note about this clone: An end of the junction does not agree with germline; a read error may underlie this. V and J are TRBV19 and TRBJ2-7, with 8 positions matching TRBD2. The CDR3 totals 14 residues. CDR1 is LNHDA and CDR2 is SQIVND in the germline V gene (reference sequence). The CDR3: CASSTLAASYEQYF. For the CDR3, the DNA is TGTGCCAGCAGTACACTAGCGGCATCCTACGAGCAGTACTTC.

The V and J genes are TRBV5-1 and TRBJ2-1; possible D gene TRBD1, 5 bases. The CDR3 loop spans 14 amino acids. From germline, CDR1 is SGHRS and CDR2 YFSETQ. V gave up 3 bases and J gave up 2 bases, with 9 bases separating them. The CDR3 protein is CASSSQGPYNEQFF. The CDR3 bases are TGCGCCAGCAGCTCCCAGGGTCCCTACAATGAGCAGTTCTTC.

The chain joins TRBV7-3 to TRBJ1-2; D might be TRBD1 (6 bases). Per the germline V gene, CDR1 is SGHTA and CDR2 is FQGTGA. This CDR3 region has 13 residues. V lost 10 bases, J lost 2 bases, and 14 bases lay in between. This CDR3 reads CAIGYRVNYGYTF. As DNA, the CDR3 is TGTGCCATCGGATACAGGGTAAACTATGGCTACACCTTC.

This clone was seen just once. V gene TRBV5-4 combines with J gene TRBJ2-5; D is possibly TRBD2 (6 bases). The CDR3 contains 14 residues. CDR1 and CDR2 (germline): SGHNT, YYREEE (reference sequence). V was trimmed by 0 bases and J by 5 bases, leaving 11 bases between them. In DNA form, the CDR3 reads TGTGCCAGCAGCTTGGGGGGGGAGGTTGAGACCCAGTACTTC. Encoded protein: CASSLGGEVETQYF.

CDR3 protein: CAISEAGTGGDKYGYTF. The CDR3 coding sequence is TGTGCCATCAGTGAGGCGGGGACAGGGGGCGATAAATATGGCTACACCTTC. The rearrangement uses TRBV10-3 and TRBJ1-2; 12 nucleotides line up with TRBD1. This CDR3 has 17 residues. Germline V gene lookup returns CDR1 ENHRY and CDR2 SYGVKD. The ends lost 2 bases at V and 5 bases at J; junction bases unmatched: 9.